These T cell receptor beta chains were read from a single sample in a study of T cell repertoires in cytomegalovirus infection. Antigens of these TCRs are unknown. Each CDR3 protein is one row after TCRdb ran MiXCR on the reads. The sample records around 300,000 distinct CDR3 sequences, approximately 25% being singletons. The material was cultured PBMCs, obtained from culture after CMV antigen stimulation. The receptors shown here come from a human donor in good health (CMV status not recorded). Some clones in this sample may be carry-over from other donors' samples. Each CDR3 is given with its conserved first and last residue. D genes are given only for firm matches. Some rows mark clone size as missing; the rest say once, few, many or name a class of expanded clone.

size | D | J | V | DNA | CDR3
- | TRBD2 | TRBJ2-3 | TRBV4-1 | TGCGCCAGCAGCCAAGGACTAGCGGGAGGGGATACGCAGTATTTT | CASSQGLAGGDTQYF
- | - | TRBJ1-3 | TRBV4-3 | TGCGCCAGCAGCCAAGATAGGTCCAGCTCTGGAAACACCATATATTTT | CASSQDRSSSGNTIYF
few | TRBD1 | TRBJ1-1 | TRBV10-3 | TGTGCCATCGGAGCCGGGACAGGGAGTTTCACTGAAGCTTTCTTT | CAIGAGTGSFTEAFF
many | TRBD1 | TRBJ2-3 | TRBV7-2 | TGTGCCAGCAGCTTAAGTGTTGGGACAGCCACAGATACGCAGTATTTT | CASSLSVGTATDTQYF
few | - | TRBJ2-5 | TRBV7-9 | TGTGCCAGCAGCTTAGAGCTAGTCCAGACCCAGTACTTC | CASSLELVQTQYF
- | - | TRBJ2-5 | TRBV11-3 | TGTGCCAGCAGCTCGTTCACGGAGACCCAGTACTTC | CASSSFTETQYF
- | - | TRBJ2-1 | TRBV12-3/TRBV12-4 | TGTGCCAGCAACATGGGAAAGCTGTTCTACAATGAGCAGTTCTTC | CASNMGKLFYNEQFF
few | TRBD2 | TRBJ2-1 | TRBV6-1 | TGTGCCAGCAGTGTCGCGGGAGGGGGTTACAATGAGCAGTTCTTC | CASSVAGGGYNEQFF
- | TRBD1 | TRBJ1-2 | TRBV20-1 | TGCAGTGCTATGGACAGGGCTAACTATGGCTACACCTTC | CSAMDRANYGYTF
- | TRBD1 | TRBJ2-5 | TRBV6-1 | TGTGCCAGCAGTGAATACAGGGGAGTAAGGGAGACCCAGTACTTC | CASSEYRGVRETQYF
- | - | TRBJ2-1 | TRBV7-9 | TGTGCCAGCAGCTTAGGGGACGGGATCTCTCGCGAGCAGTTCTTC | CASSLGDGISREQFF
- | - | TRBJ2-7 | TRBV5-4 | TGTGCCAGCAGCTTGTACGGAATAGGGGGCGAGCAGTACTTC | CASSLYGIGGEQYF
many | - | TRBJ1-4 | TRBV7-2 | TGTGCCAGCAGCTTCGGCCCGGGTGTTGAAAAACTGTTTTTT | CASSFGPGVEKLFF
- | - | TRBJ2-2 | TRBV7-9 | TGTGCCAGCAGCTTCCCCGGGGTTACCGGGGAGCTGTTTTTT | CASSFPGVTGELFF
few | - | TRBJ1-1 | TRBV7-2 | TGTGCCAGCAGCCTCGTAAGGACAGACAACACTGAAGCTTTCTTT | CASSLVRTDNTEAFF
few | - | TRBJ1-1 | TRBV4-1 | TGCGCCAGCAGCCAAGTTCCTAACACTGAAGCTTTCTTT | CASSQVPNTEAFF
- | - | TRBJ1-5 | TRBV28 | TGTGCCAGCAGGGGTCCGGTCAGCAATCAGCCCCAGCATTTT | CASRGPVSNQPQHF
many | TRBD2 | TRBJ2-5 | TRBV7-2 | TGTGCCAGCAGCTCGGCCCTTAGCGGGAGGGTGGAGACCCAGTACTTC | CASSSALSGRVETQYF
- | - | TRBJ1-1 | TRBV5-1 | TGCGCCAGCAGCGAGGGGACGTTCCCGAACACTGAAGCTTTCTTT | CASSEGTFPNTEAFF
- | - | TRBJ1-1 | TRBV4-1 | TGCGCCAGCAGCCAAAGAGTAGGGAGCTTTGAAGCTTTCTTT | CASSQRVGSFEAFF
- | - | TRBJ2-7 | TRBV15 | TGTGCCACCAGCAGAGCCCCCCTGGAGGGGAACCAGTACTTC | CATSRAPLEGNQYF
- | TRBD2 | TRBJ2-7 | TRBV12-3/TRBV12-4 | TGTGCCAGCAGTTCGCCGGGAGGGACGAGCTCCTACGAGCTGTACTTC | CASSSPGGTSSYELYF
many | - | TRBJ2-5 | TRBV7-9 | TGTGCCAGCAGCTTAGGCAGGGGGGAGACGTACCAGTACTTC | CASSLGRGETYQYF
- | TRBD2 | TRBJ2-7 | TRBV28 | TGTGCCAGCAGTTACCCGGGACTAGCATCCTACGAGCAGTACTTC | CASSYPGLASYEQYF
- | TRBD1 | TRBJ1-6 | TRBV15 | TGTGCCACCAGCAGATTAACAGGGGTGGGAAATTCACCCCTCCACTTT | CATSRLTGVGNSPLHF
- | TRBD1 | TRBJ2-7 | TRBV7-8 | TGTGCCAGCAGCTTTGGACAGGGGGCTTCCGAGCAGTACTTC | CASSFGQGASEQYF